The rows below give T cell receptor beta chains drawn from one sample of a study of cytomegalovirus exposure and HLA in healthy donors. TCRdb's copy holds only in-frame clones and misses some; the assay was immunoSEQ multiplex PCR. The data show some 91,000 clones, around 80% seen once. The sample taken for sequencing was PBMCs. The source of these receptors is a woman aged 60 to 75 in good health and CMV-seronegative. Each CDR3 is given with its conserved first and last residue. A D gene is named only where the DNA matches it firmly. Clone size is shown for a subset of rows, as once, few, many or a class of expanded clone.

TRBJ2-5 | NA | TRBV28 | few | CASSLSGLRETQYF | TGTGCCAGCAGTTTATCAGGGTTGAGAGAGACCCAGTACTTC
TRBJ2-7 | TRBD1 | TRBV5-1 | NA | CASSPGTGGLEQYF | TGCGCCAGCAGCCCCGGGACAGGGGGCCTCGAGCAGTACTTC
TRBJ1-4 | TRBD1 | TRBV27 | NA | CATRQGAEKLFF | TGTGCCACCCGACAGGGGGCCGAAAAACTGTTTTTT
TRBJ2-7 | TRBD2 | TRBV19 | once | CASSIGGGGASEQYF | TGTGCCAGTAGTATAGGAGGCGGGGGGGCCTCCGAGCAGTACTTC
TRBJ1-5 | NA | TRBV2 | NA | CASSATELSNQPQHF | TGTGCCAGCAGCGCCACAGAGCTTAGCAATCAGCCCCAGCATTTT
TRBJ1-2 | TRBD1 | TRBV25-1 | few | CASSPTGQGRVFTF | TGTGCCAGCAGCCCAACGGGACAGGGGCGCGTTTTCACCTTC
TRBJ1-1 | TRBD1 | TRBV6-6 | NA | CASRPGQGAMNTEAFF | TGTGCCAGCAGGCCGGGACAGGGGGCCATGAACACTGAAGCTTTCTTT
TRBJ2-7 | NA | TRBV5-1 | NA | CASSLGPLYEQYF | TGCGCCAGCAGCTTGGGGCCCCTCTACGAGCAGTACTTC
TRBJ1-4 | NA | TRBV7-2 | once | CASSPLQGQRNEKLFF | TGTGCCAGCAGCCCCCTCCAGGGGCAGAGAAATGAAAAACTGTTTTTT
TRBJ1-2 | NA | TRBV7-9 | once | CASSIQGTYGYTF | TGTGCCTCTTCGATTCAGGGGACCTATGGCTACACCTTC
TRBJ2-3 | NA | TRBV29-1 | NA | CSAQTGGPDTQYF | TGCAGCGCCCAAACTGGGGGCCCAGATACGCAGTATTTT
TRBJ1-3 | NA | TRBV6-5 | NA | CASSRDFFSGNTIYF | TGTGCCAGCAGCCGGGACTTCTTCTCTGGAAACACCATATATTTT
TRBJ1-1 | NA | TRBV6-5 | NA | CASSYRVLNTEAFF | TGTGCCAGCAGTTACAGAGTCCTGAACACTGAAGCTTTCTTT
TRBJ2-7 | NA | TRBV28 | NA | CASSFDWEVLEQYF | TGTGCCAGCAGTTTCGACTGGGAGGTACTCGAGCAGTACTTC
TRBJ2-3 | NA | TRBV5-4 | NA | CASSLVQSRGWNTQYF | TGTGCCAGCAGCTTGGTACAGTCTCGTGGGTGGAATACGCAGTATTTT
TRBJ1-1 | TRBD1 | TRBV19 | NA | CASSPLSGGYTEAFF | TGTGCCAGTAGTCCCCTGTCAGGGGGCTACACTGAAGCTTTCTTT
TRBJ2-1 | NA | TRBV7-2 | NA | CASSLDPPGRTDREQFF | TGTGCCAGCAGCTTAGACCCGCCAGGGAGGACCGACCGTGAGCAGTTCTTC
TRBJ1-6 | NA | TRBV27 | NA | CASSLSGGWGNSPLHF | TGTGCCAGCAGTTTATCGGGAGGGTGGGGTAATTCACCCCTCCACTTT
TRBJ1-1 | TRBD1 | TRBV18 | NA | CASSPRQGPGNTEAFF | TGTGCCAGCTCACCCCGACAGGGGCCTGGGAACACTGAAGCTTTCTTT
TRBJ2-5 | TRBD2 | TRBV5-4 | NA | CASSTLASGGAQETQYF | TGTGCCAGCAGCACCCTAGCTAGCGGGGGGGCCCAAGAGACCCAGTACTTC
TRBJ2-7 | NA | TRBV27 | few | CASSMMGGLNEQYF | TGTGCCAGCAGTATGATGGGGGGGCTAAACGAGCAGTACTTC
TRBJ1-1 | NA | TRBV5-4 | NA | CASSLTRLNTEAFF | TGTGCCAGCAGCTTGACCAGGTTGAACACTGAAGCTTTCTTT
TRBJ2-5 | TRBD1 | TRBV28 | NA | CASSPGQGGGTQYF | TGTGCCAGCAGTCCGGGACAGGGTGGGGGGACCCAGTACTTC
TRBJ1-1 | NA | TRBV28 | few | CASEYSTEAFF | TGTGCCAGCGAGTACTCCACTGAAGCTTTCTTT
TRBJ2-4 | NA | TRBV7-2 | few | CASSLIGRGASKNIQYF | TGTGCCAGCAGCTTAATCGGCAGGGGGGCATCCAAAAACATTCAGTACTTC
TRBJ2-1 | TRBD2 | TRBV7-9 | NA | CASSYGTSLSYNEQFF | TGTGCCAGCAGCTACGGGACTAGCCTATCCTACAATGAGCAGTTCTTC
TRBJ2-7 | NA | TRBV27 | few | CASSFFRYGEQYF | TGTGCCAGCAGTTTTTTCAGGTACGGCGAGCAGTACTTC